This T cell receptor (beta chain) came from a study of response to subunit inactivated influenza vaccine. TCRdb reprocessed the RT-PCR reads with MiXCR, giving one entry per CDR3 protein. The table records around 520,000 distinct CDR3 sequences, around 11% of them present only once. Regarding the study as a whole: Few new T cells, the authors suggested, are recruited by each seasonal influenza vaccination.

At least ten counts were recorded for this clonotype. Antigen: not known. The TCR was taken from a man over 45 who received an inactivated influenza vaccine. The material was PBMCs from blood, obtained on the day of vaccination.

CDR3 in amino acids: CASSLSGVNEQFF. The CDR3 DNA reads as TGTGCCAGCAGTTTGTCAGGGGTCAATGAGCAGTTCTTC. This sequence joins TRBV12-3 or TRBV12-4 and TRBJ2-1, with D perhaps TRBD1 (6 bases). The ends were cut back, 3 bases at V and 6 bases at J, with 9 bases in the middle. This CDR3 comprises 13 residues.